The 32 T cell receptor beta chains below come from one sample, sequenced in a study of blood T cell repertoires in COVID-19. Assay used: immunoSEQ multiplex PCR; TCRdb lists only in-frame clones, some missing. The sample has more than 200,000 clones, 85% to 90% seen once. Material for sequencing was PBMCs or T cells enriched from blood (not recorded which). These receptors were obtained from a man in his forties who had recovered from COVID-19.

The table lists this clone with many counts. The V and J genes are TRBV5-1 and TRBJ2-7; 7 bases are a match to TRBD2. Per the germline V gene, CDR1 is SGHRS and CDR2 is YFSETQ. The CDR3 extends over 15 amino acids. The trim removed 4 bases at V and 2 bases at J, leaving 9 bases unmatched. This chain's CDR3 is CASSRELAAAYEQYF. CDR3 bases: TGCGCCAGCAGCCGCGAGCTAGCGGCTGCCTACGAGCAGTACTTC.

The V and J genes are TRBV5-1 and TRBJ2-2, with TRBD1 matching over 9 bases. The CDR3 sequence is 18 residues long. Germline-derived CDR1 and CDR2 are SGHRS and YFSETQ. Unmatched junction bases numbered 14, after V lost 4 bases and J lost 4 bases. This chain's CDR3 is CASSSLIMGQGGTGELFF. CDR3 nucleotides: TGCGCCAGCAGCAGCCTAATTATGGGACAGGGAGGCACCGGGGAGCTGTTTTTT.

This chain joins TRBV6-5 and TRBJ1-3; tentatively, D is TRBD1 (5 bases). Per germline, CDR1 MNHEY and CDR2 SVGAGI. Trimming removed 4 bases at V and 0 bases at J, with 13 bases between. This CDR3 spans 16 amino acids. The CDR3 protein is CASSSWGGSSGNTIYF. The CDR3 nucleotides are TGTGCCAGCAGTTCTTGGGGGGGGTCCTCTGGAAACACCATATATTTT.

A note on this clone: At one end the junction does not follow the germline gene, possibly because of a read error. This rearrangement joins TRBV20-1 to TRBJ2-1; D ambiguous. Germline V gives CDR1 DFQATT, CDR2 SNEGSKA (reference sequence). The CDR3 runs to 14 residues. For the CDR3, the DNA is TGCAGTGCTAGTCGACTCCCCTCCAACAATGAGCAGTTCTTC. Translated: CSASRLPSNNEQFF.

The chain combines TRBV5-4 with TRBJ2-1, with D maybe TRBD2 (5 bases). The germline V and J ends were trimmed by 2 bases and 0 bases, with 15 bases remaining between them. CDR3 length equals 17 residues. The germline CDR1 and CDR2 sequences are SGHNT and YYREEE (reference sequence). CDR3 region: CASSFSTRTSSYNEQFF. The DNA of the CDR3 is TGTGCCAGCAGCTTTTCAACTAGAACTAGCTCCTACAATGAGCAGTTCTTC.

This clone was recorded once. V is TRBV20-1 and J is TRBJ2-5; 11 bases align to TRBD2. V was clipped by 6 bases and J by 3 bases; unmatched bases: 12. CDR1 is DFQATT, CDR2 SNEGSKA, per germline (reference sequence). The CDR3 is 16 residues long. CDR3 protein: CSASTGTSGQKETQYF. The DNA for the CDR3 is TGCAGTGCCAGTACCGGGACTAGCGGTCAAAAAGAGACCCAGTACTTC.

This clone was seen just once. The V call is TRBV29-1, the J call TRBJ2-6; 7 nucleotides match TRBD1. The CDR3 consists of 17 residues. Trimming removed 0 bases from V and 2 bases from J; junction bases left unmatched: 7. The germline V gene encodes CDR1 SQVTM and CDR2 ANQGSEA. The CDR3 bases are TGCAGCGTTGAAGATCTTTCAAGGGGGCCTGGGGCCAACGTCCTGACTTTC. It codes for CSVEDLSRGPGANVLTF.

The DNA for the CDR3 is TGTGCCAGCATGGGAGGTTCCTATGGCTACACCTTC. It encodes CASMGGSYGYTF. V gene TRBV2 combines with J gene TRBJ1-2; D is uncertain. Trimming left V 7 bases short and J 4 bases short, with 10 bases between. This CDR3 is 12 amino acids long. Germline V gene data show CDR1 as SNHLY and CDR2 as FYNNEI. Combining the CDR3 with reference TRBV2 and TRBJ1-2 gives the whole variable domain EPEVTQTPSHQVTQMGQEVILRCVPISNHLYFYWYRQILGQKVEFLVSFYNNEISEKSEIFDDQFSVERPDGSNFTLKIRSTKLEDSAMYFCASMGGSYGYTFGSGTRLTVV.

This sequence joins TRBV30 and TRBJ2-1; tentative D call: TRBD2 (6 bases). Trimming took off 0 bases at V and 1 base at J, with 13 bases between the two ends. Germline CDR1 reads GTSNPN; CDR2 reads SVGIG (reference sequence). CDR3 length equals 16 residues. The CDR3 DNA reads TGTGCCTGGAGTGTAAGCGGGCGGGTTTCCTACAATGAGCAGTTCTTC. Encoded protein: CAWSVSGRVSYNEQFF.

This clone was counted once. V usage is TRBV6-4 and J usage is TRBJ2-1; D perhaps matches TRBD2 (6 bases). CDR3 length equals 13 residues. CDR1 and CDR2 from the germline V gene are MRHNA and SNTAGT. Trimming pared 5 bases from V and 8 bases from J, leaving 13 bases between. The CDR3: CASSSHTGDEQFF. As DNA, the CDR3 is TGTGCCAGCAGTTCCCACACGGGAGATGAGCAGTTCTTC.

This chain joins TRBV7-9 and TRBJ2-7; the match to TRBD1 covers 8 bases. CDR3 length: 16 amino acids. Germline V gene data show CDR1 as SEHNR and CDR2 as FQNEAQ (reference sequence). V trimming: 5 bases; J trimming: 4 bases; junction bases outside the gene matches: 13. CDR3 amino acids: CASSPPIRTGFYEQYF. The CDR3 region has the DNA TGTGCCAGCAGCCCCCCAATCCGGACAGGGTTTTACGAGCAGTACTTC.

The chain uses TRBV4-3 and TRBJ2-7; D uncertain. Germline loops: CDR1 LGHNA, CDR2 YSLEER. CDR3 length: 15 residues. V was cut by 0 bases and J by 0 bases, with 9 bases left in between. CDR3 coding DNA: TGCGCCAGCAGCCAAGATAGAGGCAGCTCCTACGAGCAGTACTTC. It is translated as CASSQDRGSSYEQYF.

V is TRBV4-2 and J is TRBJ1-2, with TRBD1 identical over 7 bases. Germline loops: CDR1 LGHNA, CDR2 YNFKEQ. J lost 1 base, V lost 4 bases, and 9 bases had no gene match. The length of the CDR3 is 16 residues. DNA of the CDR3: TGTGCCAGCAGCCCTCGACAGGGCGACAGTAACTATGGCTACACCTTC. This sequence encodes CASSPRQGDSNYGYTF.

In DNA, the CDR3 is TGTGCCAGTAGTATCACGTCCACGGCCTACAATGAGCAGTTCTTC. Protein: CASSITSTAYNEQFF. V and J are TRBV19 and TRBJ2-1; D is ambiguous. V lost 3 bases to trimming and J lost 2 bases, with 11 bases between them. The CDR3 spans 15 residues. The germline V gene has CDR1 LNHDA and CDR2 SQIVND (reference sequence).

V and J are TRBV18 and TRBJ2-7, with D possibly being TRBD1 (6 bases). CDR3 size: 14 residues. The germline V and J ends were trimmed by 6 bases and 5 bases, with 17 bases remaining between them. Germline V gene data show CDR1 as KGHSH and CDR2 as LQKENI. CDR3 in DNA: TGTGCCAGCTCCCCAGAGAGTGGGGGCGACGAGCAGTACTTC. Its protein product is CASSPESGGDEQYF.

Remarks on this clone: Other DNA sequences of this sample code for an identical CDR3. The chain's CDR3 is CASSLMLAGSVEQYF. As DNA, the CDR3 is TGTGCCAGCAGCTTAATGCTAGCGGGGTCTGTGGAGCAGTACTTC. The chain is built from TRBV7-8 and TRBJ2-7; TRBD2 aligns across 9 bases. Germline loops: CDR1 SGHVS, CDR2 FQNEAQ. The CDR3 sequence is 15 residues long. The J segment lost 7 bases and the V segment lost 2 bases, leaving 9 bases of the junction unmatched.

The CDR3 region is CASSQPGLGVDTQYF. In DNA form, the CDR3 reads TGCGCCAGCAGCCAACCGGGACTAGGGGTTGATACGCAGTATTTT. This chain uses TRBV4-1 with TRBJ2-3; the match to TRBD2 covers 8 bases. CDR1 is MGHRA, CDR2 YSYEKL, per germline. V dropped 2 bases and J dropped 6; count of bases not matched to a gene: 7. This CDR3 comprises 15 residues.

This clone was detected only once. This chain connects TRBV30 to TRBJ2-7, with D possibly matching TRBD2 (7 bases). Germline lookup yields CDR1 GTSNPN and CDR2 SVGIG (reference sequence). Trimming cost V 3 bases and J 5 bases, with 17 bases left between them. This CDR3 has 14 amino acids. CDR3 nucleotides: TGTGCCTGGAGCCGGGGGCGGGAGTTCGACGAGCAGTACTTC. Encoded protein: CAWSRGREFDEQYF.

The chain couples TRBV5-6 to TRBJ1-5; TRBD1 agrees at 11 bases. Germline V gene sequence: CDR1 SGHDT, CDR2 YYEEEE. This CDR3 region has 15 residues. The V and J ends lost 3 bases and 5 bases, in that order; junction bases with no gene match: 4. This CDR3 is CASSWTGGADQPQHF. For the CDR3, the DNA is TGTGCCAGCAGCTGGACAGGGGGCGCCGATCAGCCCCAGCATTTT.

The V call is TRBV2, the J call TRBJ2-5, with 7 bases fitting TRBD1. Germline-derived CDR1 and CDR2 are SNHLY and FYNNEI. CDR3 length equals 15 residues. J was trimmed by 5 bases and V by 6 bases; bases with no gene match: 12. In nucleotides, the CDR3 is TGTGCCAGCAGCTCTATGACAGGGTCGTTGGAGACCCAGTACTTC. It codes for CASSSMTGSLETQYF. Variable domain in full (rest from reference TRBV2 and TRBJ2-5): EPEVTQTPSHQVTQMGQEVILRCVPISNHLYFYWYRQILGQKVEFLVSFYNNEISEKSEIFDDQFSVERPDGSNFTLKIRSTKLEDSAMYFCASSSMTGSLETQYFGPGTRLLVL.

This rearrangement joins TRBV27 to TRBJ2-1; 8 bases match TRBD2. This CDR3 region has 15 residues. Germline lookup yields CDR1 MNHEY and CDR2 SMNVEV (reference sequence). The J segment lost 4 bases and the V segment lost 3 bases, leaving 5 bases of the junction unmatched. Written as DNA, the CDR3 is TGTGCCAGCAGTTTGAAAGCGGGAGATTACAATGAGCAGTTCTTC. Amino acid sequence: CASSLKAGDYNEQFF.

The chain combines TRBV12-3 or TRBV12-4 with TRBJ1-1; no clear D gene. V shed 8 bases and J shed 4 bases, with 8 bases lying between them. This CDR3 comprises 11 residues. The CDR3 here is CASAEGTEAFF. CDR3 DNA: TGTGCCAGCGCGGAGGGCACTGAAGCTTTCTTT.

The chain has TRBV21-1 and TRBJ2-5; TRBD1 reflects the table's D call only, with no check against the DNA. TRBV21-1 is a listed pseudogene. The CDR3 totals 17 residues. The CDR3 loop reads CASSKAQSIFPQETQYF. The CDR3 nucleotides read TGTGCCAGCAGCAAAGCGCAGTCAATTTTTCCCCAAGAGACCCAGTACTTC.

V gene TRBV28 combines with J gene TRBJ2-7, with 7 bases matching TRBD2. The ends lost 2 bases at V and 6 bases at J; junction bases unmatched: 10. Germline lookup yields CDR1 MDHEN and CDR2 SYDVKM. The CDR3 consists of 15 residues. The chain's CDR3 is CASSLVASGTGEQYF. CDR3 bases: TGTGCCAGCAGTTTAGTGGCTAGCGGAACGGGCGAGCAGTACTTC.

The chain couples TRBV5-4 to TRBJ2-3; TRBD1 aligns across 7 bases. CDR3 length equals 16 residues. V trimming: 2 bases; J trimming: 1 base; junction bases outside the gene matches: 7. Germline V lookup: CDR1 SGHNT, CDR2 YYREEE (reference sequence). CDR3 in amino acids: CASSLEGAGGTDTQYF. The CDR3 bases are TGTGCCAGCAGCTTAGAGGGGGCTGGGGGCACAGATACGCAGTATTTT.

This chain connects TRBV29-1 to TRBJ2-1; possible D gene TRBD1, 5 bases. The germline V and J ends were trimmed by 4 bases and 4 bases, with 14 bases remaining between them. Germline V gene sequence: CDR1 SQVTM, CDR2 ANQGSEA. The CDR3 length is 14 residues. Written as DNA, the CDR3 is TGCAGCGTTGCCCCGCTACAGGTTTACAATGAGCAGTTCTTC. This encodes CSVAPLQVYNEQFF.

This clone showed up just once. The chain couples TRBV10-3 to TRBJ1-2; no clear D. V lost 10 bases to trimming and J lost 1 base, with 10 bases between them. There are 12 residues in the CDR3. Germline-derived CDR1 and CDR2 are ENHRY and SYGVKD. The CDR3 is CATREGNYGYTF. The CDR3 DNA reads as TGTGCCACGAGGGAGGGTAACTATGGCTACACCTTC.

V gene TRBV9 combines with J gene TRBJ2-7; 11 bases are a match to TRBD2. After removal of 2 bases from V and 5 bases from J, the junction contained 12 bases not matched to a gene. The germline gives CDR1 SGDLS, CDR2 YYNGEE. This CDR3 has 17 residues. Written as DNA, the CDR3 is TGTGCCAGCAGCGTCCACCCCTTAGCGGGAGGGCCACACGAGCAGTACTTC. This translates into CASSVHPLAGGPHEQYF.

The chain is built from TRBV3-1 (or the pseudogene TRBV3-2) and TRBJ1-1; the D gene is possibly TRBD1 (6 bases). Trimming cost V 4 bases and J 4 bases, with 22 bases left between them. There are 17 residues in the CDR3. Germline lookup yields CDR1 LGHDT and CDR2 YNNKEL (reference sequence). In DNA form, the CDR3 reads TGTGCCAGCAGCCGAGAAGGCCCTGGGGGCGCAGGCACTGAAGCTTTCTTT. Its protein is CASSREGPGGAGTEAFF.

This chain uses TRBV7-8 with TRBJ2-1; D might be TRBD2 (6 bases). There are 15 residues in the CDR3. In germline, CDR1 is SGHVS, CDR2 FQNEAQ. V dropped 5 bases and J dropped 7 bases, with 18 bases sitting between them. The CDR3 here is CASSATGTPNNEQFF. CDR3 coding DNA: TGTGCCAGCAGCGCCACCGGGACTCCCAATAATGAGCAGTTCTTC. Based on the CDR3 plus reference TRBV7-8 and TRBJ2-1, the full variable domain is GAGVSQSPRYKVAKRGQDVALRCDPISGHVSLFWYQQALGQGPEFLTYFQNEAQLDKSGLPSDRFFAERPEGSVSTLKIQRTQQEDSAVYLCASSATGTPNNEQFFGPGTRLTVL.

V is TRBV6-1 and J is TRBJ2-3; 8 bases align to TRBD2. V gave up 0 bases and J gave up 3 bases; unmatched junction bases: 5. Germline V gene sequence: CDR1 MNHNS, CDR2 SASEGT. This CDR3 is built from 16 residues. The CDR3 here is CASSEARAGVTDTQYF. CDR3 nucleotide sequence: TGTGCCAGCAGTGAAGCACGAGCGGGAGTAACAGATACGCAGTATTTT.

This chain joins TRBV5-1 and TRBJ2-5; 14 nucleotides align to TRBD2. Germline V gene data show CDR1 as SGHRS and CDR2 as YFSETQ. Trimming removed 3 bases from V and 4 bases from J; junction bases left unmatched: 5. The length of the CDR3 is 16 residues. The CDR3 here is CASSYFGTSGRETQYF. The CDR3 DNA follows: TGCGCCAGCAGCTATTTCGGGACTAGCGGGAGAGAGACCCAGTACTTC. Full variable domain (remainder filled in from reference TRBV5-1 and TRBJ2-5): KAGVTQTPRYLIKTRGQQVTLSCSPISGHRSVSWYQQTPGQGLQFLFEYFSETQRNKGNFPGRFSGRQFSNSRSEMNVSTLELGDSALYLCASSYFGTSGRETQYFGPGTRLLVL.